This record concerns one TCR beta chain sequence. Its antigen remains unidentified. This entry belongs to a study of cytomegalovirus exposure and HLA in healthy donors. Across the study: Approximately 200 million T cells yielded 100 million or so unique TCR beta sequences in earlier analysis. Genetic ancestry analysis placed over 75% of the 398 donors that were genotyped in the Caucasian-associated cluster.

The V end was cut by 8 bases, the J end by 4 bases, with 15 bases between. This CDR3 has 14 amino acids. Germline V gene lookup returns CDR1 SNHLY and CDR2 FYNNEI. A multiplex PCR was run with 60 Vbeta primers and 13 Jbeta primers. Repertoires were generated with immunoSEQ multiplex PCR, while TCRdb's copy carries only in-frame clones and drops some. The sample comprises about 150,000 clones, about 74% of which are singletons, and about 13% rests with the top ten. General study results and limits: The investigators catalogued 150 to 200 TCR beta chains as cytomegalovirus-associated. The authors considered a cluster of highly shared sequence variants likely to be a sequencing artifact.

This clonotype was sampled from a man between 35 and 55 years old in good health and CMV-seropositive. The chain links TRBV2 to TRBJ2-1, with no clear D. Sequencing was performed on PBMCs. The CDR3 is CASEQKSGYNEQFF. The CDR3 region has the DNA TGTGCCAGCGAGCAAAAATCGGGTTACAATGAGCAGTTCTTC.